This T cell receptor (beta chain) is from a study of blood T cell repertoires in COVID-19. The wider study: Acute and convalescent COVID-19 samples came from the United States, Italy and Spain. T cells, B-cell-depleted T cells, or PBMCs provided the cDNA or gDNA that served as material.

V lost 4 bases to trimming and J lost 0 bases, with 13 bases between them. The CDR3 sequence is 16 residues long. CDR1 is MNHEY and CDR2 is SMNVEV in the germline V gene (reference sequence). Per the original methods: Researchers report that nucleated cell counts were estimated from reference gene primer amplification. Libraries were prepared by immunoSEQ multiplex PCR; TCRdb keeps only in-frame clonotypes and omits some of them. D and trimming come from the DNA, and the V and J calls and clone size come from that table. Among about 360,000 clones listed, around four fifths were seen once. Sequencing input: peripheral blood. The chain has TRBV27 and TRBJ2-1; tentatively, D is TRBD1 (6 bases). This TCR was sampled from a man aged 25-45 years with active or convalescent COVID-19. This chain's CDR3 is CASSSSRGSSYNEQFF. The CDR3 DNA sequence: TGTGCCAGCAGTTCCTCTAGGGGGAGCTCCTACAATGAGCAGTTCTTC.